The 29 T cell receptor beta chains below were found in one sample sequenced in a study of Ad26.COV2.S vaccination and SARS-CoV-2 variants. Assay: immunoSEQ multiplex PCR; the TCRdb copy retains only in-frame clones and omits some. This sample has approximately 480,000 clones; around 90% occur once, and the top ten carry around 13%. Specified treatment: about 20 received Ad26.COV2.S at low or high dose, single or two shots; several received placebo; per-sample allocation not given. All samples were drawn on day 63, counting from the first vaccine or placebo injection. Source: peripheral blood, taken in a trial of Ad26.COV2.S vaccine versus placebo. The source is a person between 18 and 65 years old who received the Ad26.COV2.S COVID-19 vaccine or a placebo.

V usage is TRBV27 and J usage is TRBJ2-7, with a possible D match to TRBD1 (6 bases). V dropped 5 bases and J dropped 3 bases, with 14 bases sitting between them. In germline, CDR1 is MNHEY, CDR2 SMNVEV (reference sequence). This CDR3 has 14 residues. The CDR3 protein is CASSPTGTNYEQYF. The CDR3 nucleotides read TGTGCCAGCAGTCCCACCGGGACAAACTACGAGCAGTACTTC.

The chain links TRBV6-6 to TRBJ1-3, with 7 bases that match TRBD1. Germline V lookup: CDR1 MNHNY, CDR2 SVGAGI (reference sequence). This CDR3 contains 13 residues. V shed 6 bases and J 4 bases; nucleotides not matched to a gene: 3. The CDR3 reads CASRGQSGNTIYF. Written as DNA, the CDR3 is TGTGCCAGCAGGGGACAGTCAGGAAACACCATATATTTT.

The genes are TRBV19 and TRBJ2-1; possibly TRBD1 for D (6 bases). V lost 2 bases and J 9 bases, leaving 11 bases between the germline ends. The germline gives CDR1 LNHDA, CDR2 SQIVND (reference sequence). This CDR3 has 13 residues. The CDR3 here is CASSIYRAAEQFF. The CDR3 DNA is TGTGCCAGTAGTATATACAGGGCAGCTGAGCAGTTCTTC.

The gene calls are TRBV28 and TRBJ1-2; D is possibly TRBD1 (5 bases). The CDR3 length is 15 residues. Germline-derived CDR1 and CDR2 are MDHEN and SYDVKM. Trimming removed 6 bases at V and 8 bases at J, with 22 bases between. DNA of the CDR3: TGTGCCAGCAGCCTCCCGGGCGGGGACCCTACCGGCTACACCTTC. Translated, it gives CASSLPGGDPTGYTF.

The chain links TRBV9 to TRBJ2-1; 16 nucleotides agree with TRBD2. Looked up from germline, CDR1 is SGDLS and CDR2 is YYNGEE. This CDR3 comprises 20 residues. The V and J ends lost 3 bases and 1 base, in that order; junction bases with no gene match: 10. The CDR3 sequence is CASSAVGLAGGLTSYNEQFF. The CDR3 region has the DNA TGTGCCAGCAGCGCGGTGGGACTAGCGGGAGGGTTGACGTCCTACAATGAGCAGTTCTTC.

Only one count was recorded for this clone. The chain employs TRBV27 and TRBJ1-4; D is possibly TRBD1 (6 bases). V gave up 6 bases and J gave up 3 bases, with 17 bases separating them. Germline CDR1 MNHEY, CDR2 SMNVEV (reference sequence). The CDR3 runs to 16 residues. CDR3 nucleotide sequence: TGTGCCAGCAGGTTCCTGAACAGGGAGCCTAATGAAAAACTGTTTTTT. Amino acid sequence: CASRFLNREPNEKLFF. Full variable domain (remainder filled in from reference TRBV27 and TRBJ1-4): EAQVTQNPRYLITVTGKKLTVTCSQNMNHEYMSWYRQDPGLGLRQIYYSMNVEVTDKGDVPEGYKVSRKEKRNFPLILESPSPNQTSLYFCASRFLNREPNEKLFFGSGTQLSVL.

V usage is TRBV7-2 and J usage is TRBJ1-2; 9 bases fit TRBD1. Per germline, CDR1 SGHTA and CDR2 FQGNSA. J gave up 9 bases and V 4 bases, and 15 bases lay outside the gene matches. This CDR3 is built from 16 residues. CDR3 bases: TGTGCCAGCAGCTCAGGGGCTCCGGGACAGGGAGGAAGCTACACCTTC. This encodes CASSSGAPGQGGSYTF.

The genes are TRBV7-2 and TRBJ2-1; 8 bases line up with TRBD2. The CDR3 runs to 14 residues. Germline V gives CDR1 SGHTA, CDR2 FQGNSA. J lost 10 bases, V lost 2 bases, and 7 bases had no gene match. This CDR3 reads CASSLLLAVREQFF. Written as DNA, the CDR3 is TGTGCCAGCAGCTTACTACTAGCGGTACGAGAGCAGTTCTTC.

The chain is built from TRBV19 and TRBJ2-3, with 7 bases lining up with TRBD2. The V gene end was trimmed by 0 bases and the J gene end by 2 bases; junction bases not matched to a gene: 2. The CDR3 length is 15 residues. Germline V gives CDR1 LNHDA, CDR2 SQIVND (reference sequence). CDR3 in amino acids: CASSIDGGNTDTQYF. The CDR3 DNA sequence: TGTGCCAGTAGTATAGACGGGGGGAACACAGATACGCAGTATTTT.

The chain has TRBV20-1 and TRBJ2-3, with no clear D. Germline CDR1 is DFQATT and CDR2 is SNEGSKA (reference sequence). Trimming took off 3 bases at V and 2 bases at J, with 6 bases between the two ends. CDR3 size: 12 residues. The chain's CDR3 is CSASTNTDTQYF. CDR3 sequence (DNA): TGCAGTGCTAGTACTAACACAGATACGCAGTATTTT.

The chain is built from TRBV29-1 and TRBJ2-5; tentative D call: TRBD1 (6 bases). The germline V gene has CDR1 SQVTM and CDR2 ANQGSEA. The ends were cut back, 4 bases at V and 2 bases at J, with 23 bases in the middle. This CDR3 is 17 amino acids long. The CDR3 nucleotides read TGCAGCGTTGGGGCCCCACTAACAGGGTTGGGGCAAGAGACCCAGTACTTC. Translating it yields CSVGAPLTGLGQETQYF. Full variable domain (missing parts from reference TRBV29-1 and TRBJ2-5): SAVISQKPSRDICQRGTSLTIQCQVDSQVTMMFWYRQQPGQSLTLIATANQGSEATYESGFVIDKFPISRPNLTFSTLTVSNMSPEDSSIYLCSVGAPLTGLGQETQYFGPGTRLLVL.

The V call is TRBV11-3, the J call TRBJ2-3; 10 bases align to TRBD2. CDR1 is SGHNT and CDR2 is YENEEA in the germline V gene. The V and J ends lost 5 bases and 5 bases, in that order; junction bases with no gene match: 7. This CDR3 is 15 amino acids long. Written as DNA, the CDR3 is TGTGCCAGCAGCCCTACTAGCGGGACGCTAGATACGCAGTATTTT. It specifies CASSPTSGTLDTQYF.

The rearrangement joins TRBV7-8 to TRBJ1-3, with unresolved D. Trimming left V 0 bases short and J 0 bases short, with 12 bases between. CDR3 length equals 17 residues. Looked up from germline, CDR1 is SGHVS and CDR2 is FQNEAQ. This chain's CDR3 is CASSLARLGSSGNTIYF. The CDR3 bases are TGTGCCAGCAGCTTAGCAAGATTGGGTAGCTCTGGAAACACCATATATTTT.

This chain joins TRBV20-1 and TRBJ2-3; D gene uncertain. V dropped 7 bases and J dropped 7 bases, with 6 bases sitting between them. Per the germline V gene, CDR1 is DFQATT and CDR2 is SNEGSKA (reference sequence). The CDR3 covers 9 residues. DNA for the CDR3: TGCAGTGTAGGTTATACGCAGTATTTT. Translated, it gives CSVGYTQYF.

V and J are TRBV28 and TRBJ2-5, with TRBD2 matching over 8 bases. Germline CDR1 is MDHEN and CDR2 is SYDVKM. Trimming cost V 6 bases and J 2 bases; bases outside gene matches: 11. The length of the CDR3 is 16 residues. The CDR3 DNA is TGTGCCAGCAGCAATGAACTAGCGGCCTTTCAAGAGACCCAGTACTTC. Amino acids: CASSNELAAFQETQYF.

The V call is TRBV2, the J call TRBJ2-1; TRBD2 might be the D (5 bases). Germline assignment: CDR1 SNHLY and CDR2 FYNNEI. Trimming pared 6 bases from V and 0 bases from J, leaving 12 bases between. The CDR3 has 15 amino acids. CDR3 loop: CASSRIRDSYNEQFF. The DNA of the CDR3 is TGTGCCAGCAGCCGCATCCGGGACTCCTACAATGAGCAGTTCTTC.

This sequence joins TRBV3-1 (or the pseudogene TRBV3-2) and TRBJ2-4; no reliable D call. This CDR3 contains 12 residues. Germline values: CDR1 LGHDT, CDR2 YNNKEL (reference sequence). Trimming removed 0 bases at V and 5 bases at J, with 2 bases between. The DNA for the CDR3 is TGTGCCAGCAGCCAAGAACAAAACATTCAGTACTTC. Encoded protein: CASSQEQNIQYF.

The chain combines TRBV6-6 with TRBJ2-3; D is unclear. The germline V gene has CDR1 MNHNY and CDR2 SVGAGI (reference sequence). Trimming removed 0 bases from V and 4 bases from J, with 8 bases in between. The CDR3 contains 14 residues. CDR3 DNA sequence: TGTGCCAGCAGTTACTCGATAGGTGCAGATACGCAGTATTTT. It encodes CASSYSIGADTQYF.

The chain couples TRBV25-1 to TRBJ1-1; D may be TRBD1 (5 bases). The CDR3 has 13 residues. The V end lost 5 bases, the J end lost 8 bases, and 15 bases lay between the germline ends. Germline assignment: CDR1 MGHDK and CDR2 SYGVNS. The CDR3 nucleotides read TGTGCCAGCAGTCAGCTGGGGAGGGACGAAGCTTTCTTT. It is translated as CASSQLGRDEAFF.

This rearrangement joins TRBV6-1 to TRBJ1-5; D perhaps matches TRBD1 (5 bases). Per germline, CDR1 MNHNS and CDR2 SASEGT. The CDR3 has 16 residues. Trimming removed 1 base at V and 0 bases at J, with 10 bases between. The CDR3 nucleotides are TGTGCCAGCAGTGAAGGGACATACTATAGCAATCAGCCCCAGCATTTT. Translation gives CASSEGTYYSNQPQHF.

This chain links TRBV2 with TRBJ1-3; D is unresolved. The V and J ends lost 6 bases and 3 bases respectively, with 18 bases between them. Germline V gene sequence: CDR1 SNHLY, CDR2 FYNNEI. The CDR3 consists of 16 residues. The CDR3 DNA reads as TGTGCCAGCAGCATCCTACCGGGTAGGGATGGAAACACCATATATTTT. The encoded protein is CASSILPGRDGNTIYF.

The chain combines TRBV19 with TRBJ2-2; D is tentatively TRBD1 or TRBD2 (5 bases each). This CDR3 is built from 12 residues. The V and J ends lost 9 bases and 7 bases respectively, with 12 bases between them. In germline, CDR1 is LNHDA, CDR2 SQIVND (reference sequence). CDR3 DNA: TGTGCCAGCAGGGAGTACGGCGGGGAGCTGTTTTTT. Protein sequence: CASREYGGELFF.

The J gene is TRBJ2-1, the V gene TRBV6-2 or TRBV6-3; 8 bases line up with TRBD1. Germline trimming cut 7 bases from V and 5 bases from J; bases unmatched to any gene: 10. This CDR3 has 15 amino acids. CDR1 is MNHEY, CDR2 SVGEGT, per germline. The CDR3 here is CASTPGARGHNEQFF. CDR3 nucleotides: TGTGCCAGCACCCCGGGCGCCAGGGGGCACAATGAGCAGTTCTTC.

This chain joins TRBV6-5 and TRBJ2-1, with D possibly being TRBD2 (5 bases). This CDR3 is built from 15 residues. Trimming shortened V by 6 bases and J by 4 bases, and 16 bases separated the two germline ends. Germline CDR1 reads MNHEY; CDR2 reads SVGAGI. The CDR3 sequence: CASSATGSGYNEQFF. The CDR3 region has the DNA TGTGCCAGCAGCGCCACCGGCAGCGGTTACAATGAGCAGTTCTTC.

The chain employs TRBV5-5 and TRBJ1-3; D is possibly TRBD1 (6 bases). Germline lookup yields CDR1 SGHKS and CDR2 YYEKEE (reference sequence). V was cut by 4 bases and J by 0 bases, with 11 bases left in between. The CDR3 has 15 residues. The CDR3 DNA is TGTGCCAGCAGCCGGGACACCCGCTCTGGAAACACCATATATTTT. Translation gives CASSRDTRSGNTIYF.

The sample holds one count of this clone. The rearrangement uses TRBV29-1 and TRBJ2-7; maybe TRBD1 (5 bases). The CDR3 runs to 14 residues. Per germline, CDR1 SQVTM and CDR2 ANQGSEA. V lost 1 base to trimming and J lost 3 bases, with 13 bases between them. CDR3: CSVEGDSTNYEQYF. The CDR3 region has the DNA TGCAGCGTTGAAGGTGACAGTACAAACTACGAGCAGTACTTC.

The chain is built from TRBV5-6 and TRBJ1-1; D gene unclear. CDR1 and CDR2 (germline): SGHDT, YYEEEE. The CDR3 runs to 15 residues. Trimming removed 1 base from V and 0 bases from J, with 10 bases in between. The DNA of the CDR3 is TGTGCCAGCAGCTTGTCGCCGGTCCTGAACACTGAAGCTTTCTTT. Protein sequence: CASSLSPVLNTEAFF.

The chain couples TRBV4-2 to TRBJ2-1; D may correspond to TRBD1 or TRBD2 (5 bases each). The CDR3 is made up of 17 amino acids. Germline V lookup: CDR1 LGHNA, CDR2 YNFKEQ. V lost 1 base, J lost 8 bases, and 21 bases lay in between. As DNA, the CDR3 is TGTGCCAGCAGCCAAGGAACCGCCGGGACCCACTTCGATGAGCAGTTCTTC. It translates to CASSQGTAGTHFDEQFF.

This chain connects TRBV3-1 (or the pseudogene TRBV3-2) to TRBJ1-6; the D gene is possibly TRBD1 (5 bases). V lost 1 base and J 10 bases, leaving 11 bases between the germline ends. This CDR3 contains 14 residues. Germline CDR1 is LGHDT and CDR2 is YNNKEL (reference sequence). DNA of the CDR3: TGTGCCAGCAGCCAAGTCAGGGTTGGATCACCCCTCCACTTT. It specifies CASSQVRVGSPLHF.